This entry describes one T cell receptor beta chain. What antigen it recognizes has not been identified. Qualities for individual bases were not recorded, and no much larger clone is one base off. The V and J ends are trimmed by 3 bases and 2 bases, leaving 7 bases between them. Via the germline V gene, CDR1 is SGHAT and CDR2 FQNNGV. Reading from cysteine to phenylalanine, the CDR3 counts 14 amino acids. Only CDR3 DNA remains: 42 bases, in frame from the first base. Library construction relied on multiplex PCR. The sequencing machine was an Illumina HiSeq 4000. TCR beta libraries were built with iRepertoire HTBI primers and Arm-PCR amplification of CDR3 regions. Before sequencing, the PCR products underwent gel purification. The published analysis was carried out like this. A total of some 65 TRBV and 14 TRBJ segments were identified across samples and were used for gene usage analysis of CDR3 amino acid clonotypes. Filtered high-quality paired reads were merged into contigs using COPE and FqMerger. Contigs were aligned with BLAST to IMGT TRBV, TRBD and TRBJ reference genes, and CDR3 was defined per IMGT. Highly expanded clones were defined as clonotypes with a frequency above 0.1%. Shannon entropy served as the measure of repertoire diversity, while the Gini coefficient captured V-J evenness. Clonotypes shared by more than one individual were considered public. TCRdb trimmed the raw reads at Q25, called clones with MiXCR and kept productive beta chains. CDR3 protein duplicates are merged, each entry listing the most common genes and DNA. The V and J calls and clone size are TCRdb's, not the authors'. This sample lists 300,000 to 350,000 distinct CDR3 sequences; about 20% were detected once. The ten largest clones capture 29% of the sample.

These data are taken from a study of regulatory T cells in long-lasting Graves disease (TCRdb year 2021). For context, the study as a whole: Persistent Graves' disease was defined as persistently positive TSH receptor autoantibodies together with antithyroid drug treatment for over 5 years. This study used TCR sequencing and RNA sequencing of peripheral blood to compare persistent Graves' disease patients against newly diagnosed Graves' disease patients. A total of roughly 33 samples were covered by TCR sequencing, comprising approximately 13 persistent and about 20 newly diagnosed Graves' disease patients. Antithyroid drugs had been taken for approximately 9.7 years on average by persistent Graves' disease patients in the clinical cohort. The study took place in China and was registered as a clinical trial.

Sample time point, as interpreted from the label and publication: persistent/refractory GD, antithyroid drugs over 5 years with positive TRAb. For both TCR sequencing and RNA sequencing, RNA was extracted from PBMCs using TRIzol. Graves' disease was diagnosed according to American Thyroid Association guidelines. Patients were recruited from an endocrinology department in Xi'an, China. From each patient, 7.5 to 9.5 milliliters of peripheral blood was collected into an EDTA anticoagulant tube. Ficoll Paque Plus density gradient separation was used to isolate PBMCs, and no further T cell sorting was performed. An Agilent 2100 Bioanalyzer and agarose gel were used to check RNA quality, and a NanoDrop 2000 was used to measure RNA concentration. The full study reports these points: Only the TCR beta chain was sequenced and analyzed. Because the primary lesion, thyroid tissue, could not be accessed, the study looked at peripheral blood alone. The authors noted that the small sample size was a limitation that may lower accuracy. Persistent Graves' disease patients showed lower TCR Shannon entropy and fewer highly expanded clones than newly diagnosed patients, suggesting clonal expansion. TRBV28, TRBJ1-2 and TRBJ2-5 were preferentially used in persistent disease, while TRBV20-1 and TRBJ2-1 were favored in newly diagnosed disease. Patients with persistent disease shared more public clonotypes (over 2,500) than newly diagnosed patients did (more than 900).

Here the sequenced sample was peripheral blood mononuclear cells (PBMCs), taken when the disease was refractory, from a patient treated with antithyroid drugs. This receptor chain uses TRBV11-2 and TRBJ1-4, with the D gene too uncertain to name. This sequence originates from a female donor with Graves disease. CDR3 reads: CASSFFGTNEKLFF. DNA sequence: TGTGCCAGCAGCTTCTTTGGGACTAATGAAAAACTGTTTTTT.